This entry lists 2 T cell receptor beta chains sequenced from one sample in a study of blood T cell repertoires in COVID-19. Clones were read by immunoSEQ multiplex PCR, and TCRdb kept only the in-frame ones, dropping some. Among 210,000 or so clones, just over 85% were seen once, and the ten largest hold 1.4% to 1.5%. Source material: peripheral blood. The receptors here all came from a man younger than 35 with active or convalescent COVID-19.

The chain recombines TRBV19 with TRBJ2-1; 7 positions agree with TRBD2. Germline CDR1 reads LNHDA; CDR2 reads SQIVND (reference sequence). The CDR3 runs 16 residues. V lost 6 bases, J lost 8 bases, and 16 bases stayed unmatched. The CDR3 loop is CASSNLLALGLYEQFF. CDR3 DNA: TGTGCCAGTAGCAACCTACTAGCGCTGGGTCTTTATGAGCAGTTCTTC. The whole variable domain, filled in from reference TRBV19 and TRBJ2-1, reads DGGITQSPKYLFRKEGQNVTLSCEQNLNHDAMYWYRQDPGQGLRLIYYSQIVNDFQKGDIAEGYSVSREKKESFPLTVTSAQKNPTAFYLCASSNLLALGLYEQFFGPGTRLTVL.

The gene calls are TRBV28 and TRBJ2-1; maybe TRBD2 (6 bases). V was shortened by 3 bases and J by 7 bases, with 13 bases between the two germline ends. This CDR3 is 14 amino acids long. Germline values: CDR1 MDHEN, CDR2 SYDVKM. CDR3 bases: TGTGCCAGCAGTTTCGGCGTAGCGGAAAATGAGCAGTTCTTC. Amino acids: CASSFGVAENEQFF. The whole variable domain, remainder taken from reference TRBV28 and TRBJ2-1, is DVKVTQSSRYLVKRTGEKVFLECVQDMDHENMFWYRQDPGLGLRLIYFSYDVKMKEKGDIPEGYSVSREKKERFSLILESASTNQTSMYLCASSFGVAENEQFFGPGTRLTVL.